This is a list of T cell receptor beta chains from one sample in a study of blood T cell repertoires in COVID-19. Sequenced by immunoSEQ multiplex PCR; TCRdb stores in-frame clones only, minus some. Among a few hundred thousand clones listed, 80% to 90% were seen once. The specimen was peripheral blood. The source of these receptors is a woman in her twenties or thirties with active or convalescent COVID-19. The CDR3 runs from the conserved cysteine through the conserved F or W. A clone size is listed for some rows: how often the clone was seen (once, few, many), or a class if it is expanded.

cdr3_aa v_call clone_size j_call
CASSSPTGYGYTF TRBV11-2 once TRBJ1-2
CASLTPDLNEKLFF TRBV18 . TRBJ1-4
CASSEAVGQSETQYF TRBV2 . TRBJ2-5
CASRRTGGSYEQYF TRBV27 . TRBJ2-7
CASSLRVAGSTGELFF TRBV5-6 . TRBJ2-2
CASSTRRGQINEKLFF TRBV6-6 . TRBJ1-4
CASSLAIRGETQYF TRBV7-9 . TRBJ2-5
CASSPGTGRGQPQHF TRBV7-6 . TRBJ1-5
CASSLVARGGRETQYF TRBV7-2 . TRBJ2-5
CASSLGWSPPGTQYF TRBV7-2 . TRBJ2-3
CASSSLRTGGTEAFF TRBV27 once TRBJ1-1
CASSFRTGLKNSPLHF TRBV11-3 . TRBJ1-6
CASTLEPWQQNTGELFF TRBV9 . TRBJ2-2
CASSVQGAGNTIYF TRBV25-1 . TRBJ1-3
CAWAGGTQETQYF TRBV30 . TRBJ2-5
CASSPNPGAYGYTF TRBV9 few TRBJ1-2
CASSYVPAGDTEAFF TRBV6-5 . TRBJ1-1
CASSLAPGETYEQYF TRBV5-6 . TRBJ2-7
CASSDRTNSPLHF TRBV27 few TRBJ1-6
CASSPRTEAFF TRBV9 . TRBJ1-1
CASSLGQTEAFF TRBV11-2 . TRBJ1-1
CASSQADRDRSYNEQFF TRBV14 . TRBJ2-1
CASSSTVWDRGPYEQYF TRBV5-1 . TRBJ2-7
CASRSSPMGQSWRGGNTIYF TRBV5-1 . TRBJ1-3
CASSAGYNEQFF TRBV19 . TRBJ2-1
CASSKLAEITGELFF TRBV6-2/TRBV6-3 . TRBJ2-2
CASSVDSGDPDTQYF TRBV9 . TRBJ2-3
CASSLDRNSEKLFF TRBV7-2 . TRBJ1-4
CAWDDGNSKGYTF TRBV30 . TRBJ1-2
CASSPGGAYNSPLHF TRBV7-9 . TRBJ1-6
CASSTTGMDGYTF TRBV19 . TRBJ1-2
CASSPSTVSGNTIYF TRBV9 . TRBJ1-3
CASSQERGQVVNEQFF TRBV4-3 once TRBJ2-1
CASSLRPLGDSNQPQHF TRBV6-6 . TRBJ1-5
CASSPRRAGGSTDTQYF TRBV7-8 . TRBJ2-3
CASLRLGRQETQYF TRBV28 . TRBJ2-5
CASSRDRDTEAFF TRBV7-9 . TRBJ1-1
CASSDGQAGPTEAFF TRBV6-4 few TRBJ1-1
CASGLGQGTVGAFF TRBV3-1/TRBV3-2 . TRBJ1-1
CASSLFRDRVDEQYF TRBV7-9 . TRBJ2-7
CATFGAVNEQFF TRBV27 . TRBJ2-1
CASSPPIAAGLTDTQYF TRBV5-6 . TRBJ2-3
CSAAPRTGEAFF TRBV29-1 . TRBJ1-1
CASSQDGGTNYGYTF TRBV4-3 few TRBJ1-2
CASSEYWGGPWHF TRBV2 . TRBJ1-5